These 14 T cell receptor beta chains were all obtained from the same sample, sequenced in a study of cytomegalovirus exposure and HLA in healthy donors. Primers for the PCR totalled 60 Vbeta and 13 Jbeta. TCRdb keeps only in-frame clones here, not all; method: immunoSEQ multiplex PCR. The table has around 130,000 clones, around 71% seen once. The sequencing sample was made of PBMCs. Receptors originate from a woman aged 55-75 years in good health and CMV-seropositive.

The DNA of the CDR3 is TGTGCCAGCAGTTGGGGAAACCGGAGGTACGAGCAGTACTTC. Amino acid sequence: CASSWGNRRYEQYF. The chain joins TRBV7-2 to TRBJ2-5; a possible D gene is TRBD2 (5 bases). The J call could be wrong; TRBJ2-7 is a better fit for the DNA end. The germline CDR1 and CDR2 sequences are SGHTA and FQGNSA. The CDR3 covers 14 residues.

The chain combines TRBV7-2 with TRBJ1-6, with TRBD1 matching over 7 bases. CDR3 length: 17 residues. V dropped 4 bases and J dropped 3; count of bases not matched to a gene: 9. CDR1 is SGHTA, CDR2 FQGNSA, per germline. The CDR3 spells CASSSRQGWGYNSPLHF. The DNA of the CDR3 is TGTGCCAGCAGCTCAAGACAGGGTTGGGGCTATAATTCACCCCTCCACTTT.

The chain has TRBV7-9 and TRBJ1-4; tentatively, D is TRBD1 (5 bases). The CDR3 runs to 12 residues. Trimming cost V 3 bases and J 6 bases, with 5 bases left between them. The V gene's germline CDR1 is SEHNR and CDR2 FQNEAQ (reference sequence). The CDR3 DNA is TGTGCCAGCAGCTTCAGGGATGAAAAACTGTTTTTT. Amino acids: CASSFRDEKLFF.

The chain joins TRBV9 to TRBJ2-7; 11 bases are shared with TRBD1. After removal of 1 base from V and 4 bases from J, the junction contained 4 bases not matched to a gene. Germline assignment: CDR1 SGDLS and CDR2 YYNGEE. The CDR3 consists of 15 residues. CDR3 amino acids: CASSVYGTGGYEQYF. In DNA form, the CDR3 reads TGTGCCAGCAGCGTATACGGGACAGGGGGGTACGAGCAGTACTTC.

The CDR3 bases are TGTGCCAGCAGCAACCAGCTAGGGACAGGGGGCTACTATGGCTACACCTTC. It encodes CASSNQLGTGGYYGYTF. This chain connects TRBV11-2 to TRBJ1-2; 12 nucleotides line up with TRBD1. Per germline, CDR1 SGHAT and CDR2 FQNNGV. The ends lost 5 bases at V and 3 bases at J; junction bases unmatched: 10. The CDR3 is 17 residues long.

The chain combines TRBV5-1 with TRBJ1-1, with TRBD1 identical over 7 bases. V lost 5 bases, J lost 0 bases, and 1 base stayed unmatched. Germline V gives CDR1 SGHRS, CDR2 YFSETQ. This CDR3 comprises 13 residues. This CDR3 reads CASRTGMNTEAFF. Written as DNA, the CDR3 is TGCGCCAGCAGGACAGGGATGAACACTGAAGCTTTCTTT.

The CDR3 protein is CASSPSGTDLLVYGYTF. CDR3 nucleotides: TGCGCCAGCAGCCCGTCCGGGACAGACCTTTTAGTCTATGGCTACACCTTC. The chain has TRBV4-1 and TRBJ1-2, with 7 bases identical to TRBD1. The CDR3 is made up of 17 amino acids. In germline, CDR1 is MGHRA, CDR2 YSYEKL. Losses at the gene ends were 4 bases for V and 4 bases for J; bases not matched to a gene: 15.

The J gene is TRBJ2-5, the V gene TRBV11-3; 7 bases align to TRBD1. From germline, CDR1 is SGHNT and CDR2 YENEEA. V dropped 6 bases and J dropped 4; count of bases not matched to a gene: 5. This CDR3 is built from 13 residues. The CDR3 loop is CASSPTGLETQYF. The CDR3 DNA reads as TGTGCCAGCAGTCCGACAGGGTTAGAGACCCAGTACTTC.

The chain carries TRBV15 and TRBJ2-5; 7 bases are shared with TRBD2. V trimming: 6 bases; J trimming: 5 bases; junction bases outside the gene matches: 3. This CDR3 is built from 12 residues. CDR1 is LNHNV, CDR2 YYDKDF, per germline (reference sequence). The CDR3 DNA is TGTGCCACCAGAGGCGGGGGTGAGACCCAGTACTTC. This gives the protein CATRGGGETQYF.

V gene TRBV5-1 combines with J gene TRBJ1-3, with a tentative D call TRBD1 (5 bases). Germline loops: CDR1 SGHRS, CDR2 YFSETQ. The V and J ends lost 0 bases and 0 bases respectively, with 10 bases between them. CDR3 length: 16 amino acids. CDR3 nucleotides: TGCGCCAGCAGCTTGGCAGGGCCCGACTCTGGAAACACCATATATTTT. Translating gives CASSLAGPDSGNTIYF.

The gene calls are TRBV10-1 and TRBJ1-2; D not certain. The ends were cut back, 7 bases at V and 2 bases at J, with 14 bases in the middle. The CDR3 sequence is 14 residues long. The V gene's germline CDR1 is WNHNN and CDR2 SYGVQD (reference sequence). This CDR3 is CASKIRGPNYGYTF. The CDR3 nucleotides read TGCGCCAGCAAAATTAGAGGGCCCAACTATGGCTACACCTTC.

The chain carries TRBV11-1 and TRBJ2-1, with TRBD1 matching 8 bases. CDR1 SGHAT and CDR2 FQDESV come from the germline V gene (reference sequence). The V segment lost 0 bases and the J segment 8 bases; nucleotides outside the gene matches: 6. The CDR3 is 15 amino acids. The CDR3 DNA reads TGTGCCAGCAGCTTAGCCAGGGGGCGAGTCGATGAGCAGTTCTTC. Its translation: CASSLARGRVDEQFF.

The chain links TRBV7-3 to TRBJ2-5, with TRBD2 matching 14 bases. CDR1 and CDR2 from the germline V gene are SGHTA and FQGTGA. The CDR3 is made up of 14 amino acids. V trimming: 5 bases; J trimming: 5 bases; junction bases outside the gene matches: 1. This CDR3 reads CASSRTSGGETQYF. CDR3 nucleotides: TGTGCCAGCAGCCGGACTAGCGGGGGGGAGACCCAGTACTTC. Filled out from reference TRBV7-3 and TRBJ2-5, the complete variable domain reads GAGVSQTPSNKVTEKGKYVELRCDPISGHTALYWYRQSLGQGPEFLIYFQGTGAADDSGLPNDRFFAVRPEGSVSTLKIQRTERGDSAVYLCASSRTSGGETQYFGPGTRLLVL.

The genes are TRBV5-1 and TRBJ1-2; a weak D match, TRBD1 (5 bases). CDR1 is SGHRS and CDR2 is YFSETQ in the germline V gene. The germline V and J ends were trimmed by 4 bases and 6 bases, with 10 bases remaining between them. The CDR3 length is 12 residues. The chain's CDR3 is CASSRGGDGYTF. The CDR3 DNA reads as TGCGCCAGCAGCCGGGGGGGGGATGGCTACACCTTC.